Listed below are T cell receptor beta chains from one sample, sequenced in a study of control samples from healthy donors and cancer patients. The data were produced by immunoSEQ multiplex PCR, yet TCRdb's version contains in-frame clones alone and is incomplete. Of approximately 170,000 clones detected, 93% appear once; the ten largest clones hold over 3.5%. The sample consisted of blood. The origin of the receptors is an older woman in good health. CDR3s include the opening cysteine and the closing phenylalanine or tryptophan. A D gene is named only where the DNA matches it firmly. The listing skips clone size in some rows; elsewhere it reads once, few, many or a size class.

TRBJ1-4 | TRBD1 | - | TRBV7-9 | TGTGCCAGCAGAGCAGCAGGGACAGGGGGCGTAACTAATGAAAAACTGTTTTTT | CASRAAGTGGVTNEKLFF
TRBJ2-4 | - | - | TRBV5-1 | TGCGCCAGCAGCGACCCGATCGCTCCCAAAAACATTCAGTACTTC | CASSDPIAPKNIQYF
TRBJ2-1 | - | - | TRBV19 | TGTGCCAGTAGTATAGGGGGGACATTCTACAATGAGCAGTTCTTC | CASSIGGTFYNEQFF
TRBJ2-5 | TRBD1 | - | TRBV7-3 | TGTGCCAGCAGCTCTTCGGGACAGGGAAGGGAGACCCAGTACTTC | CASSSSGQGRETQYF
TRBJ2-3 | TRBD2 | - | TRBV7-2 | TGTGCCAGCAGTAGAGGCGGGGGGGCGACAGATACGCAGTATTTT | CASSRGGGATDTQYF
TRBJ1-1 | TRBD1 | once | TRBV16 | TGTGCCAGCAGCCAGGGGGACAGGGTGGGCACTGAAGCTTTCTTT | CASSQGDRVGTEAFF
TRBJ2-2 | - | once | TRBV10-3 | TGTGCCATCAGTGAGTCTCGCAGGAGGTTTGGGGAGCTGTTTTTT | CAISESRRRFGELFF
TRBJ2-6 | TRBD1 | once | TRBV11-3 | TGTGCCAGCAGCTACGGGACAGGGGTAAACTCTGGGGCCAACGTCCTGACTTTC | CASSYGTGVNSGANVLTF
TRBJ1-2 | - | - | TRBV3-1/TRBV3-2 | TGTGCCAGCAGCCAATCTTATGGCTACACCTTC | CASSQSYGYTF
TRBJ2-3 | - | - | TRBV6-5 | TGTGCCAGCAGCCCGAGGACCAGCACAGATACGCAGTATTTT | CASSPRTSTDTQYF
TRBJ1-3 | TRBD1 | - | TRBV9 | TGTGCCAGCAGCGTGCAGGGGGTGGTTGGAAACACCATATATTTT | CASSVQGVVGNTIYF
TRBJ2-5 | - | - | TRBV3-1/TRBV3-2 | TGTGCCAGCAGCCAAGAGGGGGTCAACCAAGAGACCCAGTACTTC | CASSQEGVNQETQYF
TRBJ1-1 | - | - | TRBV27 | TGTGCCAGCAGTAGCCGGCGGTGGGGGAACACTGAAGCTTTCTTT | CASSSRRWGNTEAFF
TRBJ1-5 | - | - | TRBV7-2 | TGTGCCAGCAGCCTACAAGATCAGCCCCAGCATTTT | CASSLQDQPQHF
TRBJ1-2 | - | once | TRBV30 | TGTGCCTGGAGTGTTGCAGACTATGGCTACACCTTC | CAWSVADYGYTF
TRBJ2-5 | - | - | TRBV12-5 | TGTGCTAGTGGTTTGGGTTTGACAGTCCAAGAGACCCAGTACTTC | CASGLGLTVQETQYF
TRBJ1-5 | - | - | TRBV19 | TGTGCCAGTAGTCTCAGACACCAAGATACCCCAGGTCAGCCCCAGCATTTT | CASSLRHQDTPGQPQHF
TRBJ1-2 | - | - | TRBV7-8 | TGTGCCAGCAGCTTTTCCGGGGCCGGCTATGGCTACACCTTC | CASSFSGAGYGYTF
TRBJ1-2 | - | - | TRBV12-3/TRBV12-4 | TGTGCCAGCAGTGCCGGACAAGCCTATGGCTACACCTTC | CASSAGQAYGYTF
TRBJ2-1 | TRBD1 | - | TRBV7-8 | TGTGCCAGCAGCTCCCTCGACAGGGCTTACAATGAGCAGTTCTTC | CASSSLDRAYNEQFF
TRBJ1-1 | - | - | TRBV20-1 | TGCAGTGCTAGTCCCGAGAACACTGAAGCTTTCTTT | CSASPENTEAFF
TRBJ2-2 | - | - | TRBV10-3 | TGTGCCACTGGGGTGCCGGAGTCGAACACCGGGGAGCTGTTTTTT | CATGVPESNTGELFF
TRBJ2-5 | - | - | TRBV6-1 | TGTGCCAGCAGTGAGGGGATGCAAGAGACCCAGTACTTC | CASSEGMQETQYF
TRBJ1-2 | - | - | TRBV11-2 | TGTGCCAGCAGATACAGGGCCCCCTATGGCTACACCTTC | CASRYRAPYGYTF
TRBJ1-1 | TRBD1 | - | TRBV7-9 | TGTGCCAGCAGCCGACAGGGGGACACTGAAGCTTTCTTT | CASSRQGDTEAFF
TRBJ2-3 | - | - | TRBV9 | TGTGCCAGCAGCTTCTCAGGGGGGGACTTGATTAGCACAGATACGCAGTATTTT | CASSFSGGDLISTDTQYF
TRBJ1-6 | - | once | TRBV11-2 | TGTGCCAGCAGCGGGGAGAATTCACCCCTCCACTTT | CASSGENSPLHF
TRBJ2-2 | - | - | TRBV24-1 | TGTGCCACCAGTGATTTGGTCGGGGAGCTGTTTTTT | CATSDLVGELFF
TRBJ2-2 | - | - | TRBV6-2/TRBV6-3 | TGTGCCAGCAGTTACTCAGGGGGTCCGGGCACCGGGGAGCTGTTTTTT | CASSYSGGPGTGELFF
TRBJ1-2 | - | few | TRBV9 | TGTGCCAGCAGCGTAGCACACTCAGGTACACTTGGAGGCTACACCTTC | CASSVAHSGTLGGYTF
TRBJ2-7 | TRBD1 | - | TRBV2 | TGTGCCAGCAGGGACAGGGGAGACGAGCAGTACTTC | CASRDRGDEQYF
TRBJ1-1 | TRBD1 | - | TRBV5-1 | TGCGCCAGCAGCTTGAGGTCAGGGGGCGCGGGCACTGAAGCTTTCTTT | CASSLRSGGAGTEAFF
TRBJ2-3 | - | - | TRBV20-1 | TGCAGTGCCCTCGGAACAGATACGCAGTATTTT | CSALGTDTQYF
TRBJ1-2 | TRBD1 | - | TRBV27 | TGTGCCAGCAGTCCTACGACAGGGGGCGACTATGGCTACACCTTC | CASSPTTGGDYGYTF
TRBJ1-1 | TRBD1 | - | TRBV7-3 | TGTGCCAGCAGCTTAACCAGGGGGATGAACACTGAAGCTTTCTTT | CASSLTRGMNTEAFF
TRBJ2-1 | - | - | TRBV20-1 | TGCAGTGCCAAGACCTACAATGAGCAGTTCTTC | CSAKTYNEQFF
TRBJ1-3 | - | - | TRBV18 | TGTGCCAGCTCACCCAGCGGGGGCACCATATATTTT | CASSPSGGTIYF
TRBJ2-7 | TRBD1 | - | TRBV4-3 | TGCGCCAGCAGCCAAGACTTTACAGGGGCCTACGAGCAGTACTTC | CASSQDFTGAYEQYF
TRBJ2-5 | - | - | TRBV19 | TGTGCCAGTAGTCTAGCCGTGGCGGAGACCCAGTACTTC | CASSLAVAETQYF
TRBJ1-1 | - | - | TRBV5-6 | TGTGCCAGCAGCCTGAACACTGAAGCTTTCTTT | CASSLNTEAFF
TRBJ1-6 | - | - | TRBV10-3 | TGTGCCATCAGTGAGTCGAAGGGTCATAGTTCACCCCTCCACTTT | CAISESKGHSSPLHF
TRBJ1-5 | - | few | TRBV6-5 | TGTGCCAGCAGTCCACTCCTTACGGCGAATCAGCCCCAGCATTTT | CASSPLLTANQPQHF
TRBJ1-2 | - | once | TRBV7-9 | TGTGCCAGCAGCTTAGCGCAGACAGAGTACTATGGCTACACCTTC | CASSLAQTEYYGYTF
TRBJ2-1 | - | - | TRBV4-1 | TGCGCCAGCAGCCAAGATAGTCGCGGTGAGCAGTTCTTC | CASSQDSRGEQFF
TRBJ2-2 | TRBD2 | - | TRBV27 | TGTGCCAGCAGTTCGTTCGGGGGGGTACCCGGGGAGCTGTTTTTT | CASSSFGGVPGELFF
TRBJ1-2 | - | - | TRBV7-9 | TGTGCCAGCAGCCCCCCGAACAGGCTCAATGGCTACACCTTC | CASSPPNRLNGYTF
TRBJ1-2 | - | - | TRBV2 | TGTGCCAGCAGTGAGGAACGGGACTATGGCTACACCTTC | CASSEERDYGYTF
TRBJ2-5 | - | - | TRBV18 | TGTGCCAGCTCACCACTTCCGACCCAGTACTTC | CASSPLPTQYF
TRBJ1-4 | - | - | TRBV11-2 | TGTGCCAGCAGCTTGGCGGGAGATGGTGAAAAACTGTTTTTT | CASSLAGDGEKLFF
TRBJ1-1 | - | few | TRBV6-1 | TGTGCCAGCAGTGAACAAAGGGGGATAGACACTGAAGCTTTCTTT | CASSEQRGIDTEAFF
TRBJ2-6 | TRBD1 | - | TRBV4-3 | TGCGCCAGCAGCCAAGGAAAGATAAGGGGGCCAGGGGCCAACGTCCTGACTTTC | CASSQGKIRGPGANVLTF
TRBJ2-5 | TRBD2 | - | TRBV5-4 | TGTGCCAGCAGCACGGGACTAGCGGGGAGCGGGGAGACCCAGTACTTC | CASSTGLAGSGETQYF
TRBJ2-1 | - | - | TRBV3-1/TRBV3-2 | TGTGCCAGCAGCCAATGGGGGGGCCCTCCCCTCTACAATGAGCAGTTCTTC | CASSQWGGPPLYNEQFF
TRBJ1-5 | - | - | TRBV7-8 | TGTGCCAGCAGCTTAGGGCGAGCCCTAGGGAATCAGCCCCAGCATTTT | CASSLGRALGNQPQHF
TRBJ2-5 | - | - | TRBV5-6 | TGTGCCAGCAGCTTCTTAACGCTAGATGATGAGACCCAGTACTTC | CASSFLTLDDETQYF
TRBJ1-2 | TRBD1 | - | TRBV7-8 | TGTGCCAGCAGCTTTGGACAGGGCAACTATGGCTACACCTTC | CASSFGQGNYGYTF
TRBJ1-2 | - | - | TRBV29-1 | TGCAGCGCCGACCCAGGGGCCTCGGGTGGCTACACCTTC | CSADPGASGGYTF
TRBJ1-4 | - | - | TRBV2 | TGTGCCAGATCTCAGGGAACGACTAATGAAAAACTGTTTTTT | CARSQGTTNEKLFF
TRBJ2-2 | - | - | TRBV2 | TGTGCCAGCATATCGGGACTCACCACCGGGGAGCTGTTTTTT | CASISGLTTGELFF